This record looks at one T cell receptor beta chain sequence and its context. The antigen is not known. These data come from a study of shared clonotypes between healthy human individuals. At the level of the study: Each donor's CD4 naive and CD4 memory cells filled three plates apiece, CD8 naive two, and CD8 memory one.

Findings and limits, study-wide: Roughly 5% of naive CD4 clonotypes were common to a handful of donors. An effect of sequencing depth on clonotype sharing among donors was expected.

CD45RO-negative cells were positively selected for CCR7, leaving out terminally differentiated effector memory CD45RA+ cells. Only in-frame clones appear in the TCRdb table, and some are missing; sequencing was by immunoSEQ multiplex PCR. The data contain roughly 810,000 clones, roughly 96% of them singletons. Trimming removed 6 bases at V and 6 bases at J, with 12 bases between. The length of the CDR3 is 12 residues. The receptor comes from a man aged 30-40 years in good health. The genes are TRBV23-1 and TRBJ2-7, with D tentatively TRBD1 (6 bases). TRBV23-1 is marked as an open reading frame, function uncertain. The sequenced sample was naive CD8+ T cells sorted from blood. The CDR3 nucleotides are TGCGCCAGCAGCCGGGGACATCGCGAGCAGTACTTC. Residues: CASSRGHREQYF.